Included here is one TCR beta chain sequence, with context. This specimen belongs to a study of blood T cell repertoires in COVID-19. Here immunoSEQ multiplex PCR was the method, and the copy in TCRdb shows in-frame clones only, minus some. Here the sample spans 200,000 to 250,000 clones, about 85% being singletons. The CDR3 runs to 18 residues. CDR1 is LNHDA and CDR2 is SQIVND in the germline V gene (reference sequence). V gave up 4 bases and J gave up 6 bases; unmatched junction bases: 17. Material for sequencing was peripheral blood. The genes are TRBV19 and TRBJ1-5; 8 nucleotides align to TRBD1. The source is a man aged 40-55 years with acute or convalescent COVID-19. The CDR3: CASSTGWAGGAVGQPQHF. CDR3 coding DNA: TGTGCCAGTAGTACCGGATGGGCAGGGGGCGCGGTAGGTCAGCCCCAGCATTTT.